The clone carrying this T cell receptor (beta chain) was seen at least ten times. This entry belongs to a study of T cells after yellow fever vaccination. A single record per CDR3 protein comes from TCRdb applying MiXCR to the 5' RACE reads. The sample lists a few hundred thousand distinct CDR3 sequences, about 3.7% occurring once. Germline trimming cut 5 bases from V and 4 bases from J; bases unmatched to any gene: 3. Germline V gene sequence: CDR1 SGHRS, CDR2 YFSETQ. This CDR3 comprises 13 residues. The clonotype comes from a man between 18 and 35 years old who received the YFV17D yellow fever vaccine. The sequenced sample was PBMCs, obtained 15 days after the yellow fever booster vaccination. The rearrangement uses TRBV5-1 and TRBJ2-3, with 8 bases that match TRBD1. CDR3 sequence: CASRSGGPDTQYF. As DNA, the CDR3 is TGCGCCAGCAGGTCAGGGGGCCCAGATACGCAGTATTTT.